A selection of T cell receptor beta chains follows, all from one sample in a study of OX40 agonist ivuxolimab in advanced cancers. The repertoire was sequenced with immunoSEQ multiplex PCR; TCRdb's copy has only in-frame clones and lacks some. Found here are 25,000 to 35,000 clones, just under 80% of them singletons; the top ten hold 11%. Material: CD4+ or CD8+ T cells sorted from blood, obtained in a trial of the OX40 agonist ivuxolimab. These receptors were taken from an adult with an advanced solid tumor such as melanoma, head and neck, liver or kidney cancer. The CDR3 runs from the conserved cysteine through the conserved F or W. A D gene is named only where the DNA matches it firmly. For some rows the clone size is stated as once, few or many, or as a class when expanded; others skip it.

TRBJ1-2	NA	TRBV25-1	NA	CANPNWGGIFYGYTF	TGTGCCAACCCTAACTGGGGGGGGATCTTCTATGGCTACACCTTC
TRBJ1-1	NA	TRBV18	NA	CASSPLWGPRNTEAFF	TGTGCCAGCTCACCATTGTGGGGGCCCAGGAACACTGAAGCTTTCTTT
TRBJ2-5	TRBD2	TRBV7-2	NA	CASSHPTSGEETQYF	TGTGCCAGCAGCCACCCCACTAGCGGGGAAGAGACCCAGTACTTC
TRBJ1-6	NA	TRBV4-1	few	CASSQQIDRNSPLHF	TGCGCCAGCAGCCAGCAAATCGACCGTAATTCACCCCTCCACTTT
TRBJ1-5	NA	TRBV6-5	NA	CASSYSMGGNQPQHF	TGTGCCAGCAGTTACTCGATGGGGGGCAATCAGCCCCAGCATTTT
TRBJ1-4	NA	TRBV7-8	NA	CAGSLGPNEKLFF	TGTGCCGGTTCCCTTGGTCCCAATGAAAAACTGTTTTTT
TRBJ1-4	NA	TRBV7-9	NA	CASSPGGEKLFF	TGTGCCAGCAGCCCGGGGGGGGAAAAACTGTTTTTT
TRBJ2-1	NA	TRBV5-1	NA	CASSAPGTGTLRSGAAYNEQFF	TGCGCCAGCAGCGCCCCCGGGACAGGCACCTTACGAAGCGGGGCCGCCTACAATGAGCAGTTCTTC
TRBJ2-7	TRBD1	TRBV9	NA	CASSVGGQSSYEQYF	TGTGCCAGCAGCGTAGGGGGACAGAGCTCCTACGAGCAGTACTTC
TRBJ1-1	NA	TRBV5-6	NA	CASSLAGGEAFF	TGTGCCAGCAGCTTGGCTGGGGGGGAAGCTTTCTTT
TRBJ2-5	TRBD2	TRBV6-1	few	CASSQRGYGEETQYF	TGTGCCAGCAGCCAGCGGGGGTACGGAGAAGAGACCCAGTACTTC
TRBJ1-4	NA	TRBV5-8	NA	CASSSGQAVEKLFF	TGTGCCAGCAGCTCGGGACAAGCCGTCGAAAAACTGTTTTTT
TRBJ1-1	NA	TRBV9	NA	CASSVSNTEAFF	TGTGCCAGCAGCGTTTCGAACACTGAAGCTTTCTTT
TRBJ1-1	NA	TRBV27	NA	CASSGGDGNTEAFF	TGTGCCAGCAGTGGTGGGGACGGGAACACTGAAGCTTTCTTT
TRBJ2-1	TRBD2	TRBV5-6	NA	CASSLAGAGGSYNEQFF	TGTGCCAGCAGCTTGGCCGGGGCGGGGGGCTCCTACAATGAGCAGTTCTTC
TRBJ2-5	TRBD1	TRBV5-1	NA	CASIGGTGGYQETQYF	TGCGCCAGCATCGGTGGAACAGGGGGTTACCAAGAGACCCAGTACTTC
TRBJ2-7	NA	TRBV2	NA	CASSYSPAGSSYEQYF	TGTGCCAGCAGTTACTCCCCGGCGGGGAGCTCCTACGAGCAGTACTTC
TRBJ2-1	TRBD1	TRBV4-1	NA	CASSQVPGGWREQFF	TGCGCCAGCAGCCAGGTTCCAGGGGGTTGGCGTGAGCAGTTCTTC
TRBJ1-2	NA	TRBV4-3	NA	CASSQDRGGNYGYTF	TGCGCCAGCAGCCAAGATAGGGGGGGGAACTATGGCTACACCTTC
TRBJ2-5	TRBD2	TRBV7-9	NA	CASSLAGRLAQETQYF	TGTGCCAGCAGCTTAGCGGGACGACTAGCCCAAGAGACCCAGTACTTC
TRBJ2-7	NA	TRBV23-1	NA	CASSPWWTPGGYF	TGCGCCAGCAGTCCCTGGTGGACACCCGGGGGGTACTTC
TRBJ1-1	NA	TRBV30	NA	CAWSVAVGEAFF	TGTGCCTGGAGTGTGGCTGTGGGGGAAGCTTTCTTT
TRBJ2-7	NA	TRBV2	once	CASSDGDTSSYEQYF	TGTGCCAGCAGTGATGGGGATACTAGCTCCTACGAGCAGTACTTC
TRBJ2-5	TRBD1	TRBV6-1	NA	CASSSWDSREETQYF	TGTGCCAGCAGTTCCTGGGACAGCCGGGAAGAGACCCAGTACTTC
TRBJ2-7	TRBD1	TRBV7-8	once	CASSPGTGRNEQYF	TGTGCCAGCAGCCCCGGGACAGGGCGGAACGAGCAGTACTTC
TRBJ2-2	NA	TRBV6-4	NA	CASSETGPTGELFF	TGTGCCAGCAGTGAGACAGGACCCACCGGGGAGCTGTTTTTT
TRBJ2-7	NA	TRBV25-1	NA	CASSGGYEQYF	TGTGCCAGCAGTGGGGGGTACGAGCAGTACTTC
TRBJ2-5	TRBD2	TRBV2	NA	CASSRGTNLYQETQYF	TGTGCCAGCAGCCGTGGGACTAACCTGTACCAAGAGACCCAGTACTTC
TRBJ2-7	NA	TRBV6-1	NA	CASRTTTYEQYF	TGTGCCAGCAGGACCACTACCTACGAGCAGTACTTC
TRBJ2-3	TRBD1	TRBV5-4	NA	CASSLGTGPDTQYF	TGTGCCAGCAGCTTGGGGACAGGACCAGATACGCAGTATTTT
TRBJ2-3	NA	TRBV27	medium-sized	CASSLSAGTDTQYF	TGTGCCAGCAGTTTAAGTGCTGGCACAGATACGCAGTATTTT
TRBJ2-7	NA	TRBV14	NA	CASSQSGGHEQYF	TGTGCCAGCAGCCAATCCGGGGGTCATGAGCAGTACTTC
TRBJ2-7	NA	TRBV6-6	NA	CATAERLLGIYEQYF	TGTGCCACCGCCGAGAGGCTATTAGGGATCTACGAGCAGTACTTC
TRBJ1-2	TRBD1	TRBV4-2	NA	CASSQEPAGGVYGYTF	TGTGCCAGCAGCCAAGAGCCCGCAGGGGGCGTCTATGGCTACACCTTC
TRBJ2-4	NA	TRBV7-2	NA	CASSLNEGPKNIQYF	TGTGCCAGCAGCTTAAACGAGGGTCCCAAAAACATTCAGTACTTC
TRBJ1-2	NA	TRBV4-3	medium-sized	CASSHSGYRGYTF	TGCGCCAGCAGCCACTCAGGATACAGAGGCTACACCTTC
TRBJ1-2	NA	TRBV5-6	NA	CASSFTGPTGYTF	TGTGCCAGCAGCTTCACAGGCCCGACCGGCTACACCTTC
TRBJ1-1	NA	TRBV29-1	NA	CSVQNTEAFF	TGCAGCGTTCAAAACACTGAAGCTTTCTTT
TRBJ1-5	NA	TRBV5-8	few	CASSLREGTQPQHF	TGTGCCAGCAGCTTGCGGGAGGGAACCCAGCCCCAGCATTTT
TRBJ1-5	NA	TRBV11-3	few	CASSLEVFGGKNQPQHF	TGTGCCAGCAGCTTAGAGGTATTCGGGGGGAAAAATCAGCCCCAGCATTTT
TRBJ1-1	NA	TRBV9	NA	CASADSLNTEAFF	TGTGCCAGCGCCGACAGCTTGAACACTGAAGCTTTCTTT
TRBJ2-3	TRBD2	TRBV28	once	CASRSGGHADTQYF	TGTGCCAGCAGGTCGGGGGGGCACGCTGATACGCAGTATTTT
TRBJ1-6	NA	TRBV7-9	NA	CASSSRPRGPKSPLHF	TGTGCCAGCAGCTCACGCCCTCGGGGCCCAAAATCACCCCTCCACTTT